This TCR beta chain was obtained from a study of breast tumors, draining lymph nodes, adjacent tissues. Study results and caveats: Most tumor T cells seemingly derive from lymph node, then expand in tumor. Tumor T cell lymph node origin was a supported hypothesis, not proven. Compared with lymph nodes, tumors were less diverse; compared with nontumor tissue, more.

Germline V CDR1 and CDR2: MNHNS, SASEGT. The CDR3 contains 16 residues. Trimming took off 3 bases at V and 9 bases at J, with 23 bases between the two ends. As to this clonotype: Its antigen is unknown.

TCRdb re-called the multiplex PCR reads with MiXCR, one entry per CDR3 protein. This table holds 17,000 or so distinct CDR3 sequences, roughly 43% found once. This rearrangement joins TRBV6-1 to TRBJ1-2, with D maybe TRBD1 (6 bases). This clonotype was sampled from a female donor with breast cancer. Some clones in this sample may be carry-over from other donors' samples. Sequenced: breast tumor tissue. DNA for the CDR3: TGTGCCAGCAGTGATGACAGGCTGGCGCCTCTTAAACGCTACACCTTC. Translation gives CASSDDRLAPLKRYTF.